The 8 T cell receptor beta chains presented below share a single source sample, sequenced in a study of OX40 agonist ivuxolimab in advanced cancers. TCRdb's copy holds only in-frame clones and misses some; the assay was immunoSEQ multiplex PCR. The top ten clones hold roughly 1.5% of a sample with 45,000 to 70,000 clones, 75% to 90% of them seen once. This material consisted of CD4+ or CD8+ T cells sorted from blood, taken in a trial of the OX40 agonist ivuxolimab. Every receptor here comes from an adult with an advanced solid tumor such as melanoma, head and neck, liver or kidney cancer.

This chain joins TRBV5-1 and TRBJ2-1; D is unclear. Trimming took 2 bases from V and 3 from J, leaving 12 bases between them. This CDR3 has 15 residues. Germline CDR1 and CDR2: SGHRS and YFSETQ. CDR3 in amino acids: CASSLNYLDYNEQFF. In DNA, the CDR3 is TGCGCCAGCAGCTTAAACTACCTGGACTACAATGAGCAGTTCTTC. The full variable domain, with the rest looked up from reference TRBV5-1 and TRBJ2-1, is KAGVTQTPRYLIKTRGQQVTLSCSPISGHRSVSWYQQTPGQGLQFLFEYFSETQRNKGNFPGRFSGRQFSNSRSEMNVSTLELGDSALYLCASSLNYLDYNEQFFGPGTRLTVL.

Worth noting for this clone: The same CDR3 can be traced to other DNA sequences in this sample. This sequence joins TRBV5-1 and TRBJ2-3; no firm D call. Trimming removed 0 bases from V and 6 bases from J, with 11 bases in between. Germline CDR1 is SGHRS and CDR2 is YFSETQ. The CDR3 covers 14 residues. CDR3 protein: CASSLAGGRDTQYF. In DNA, the CDR3 is TGCGCCAGCAGCTTGGCAGGTGGCAGGGATACGCAGTATTTT.

The chain uses TRBV30 and TRBJ2-7, with TRBD2 identical over 7 bases. The J segment lost 2 bases and the V segment lost 5 bases, leaving 12 bases of the junction unmatched. The length of the CDR3 is 15 residues. Per the germline V gene, CDR1 is GTSNPN and CDR2 is SVGIG (reference sequence). The CDR3 protein is CAWADGGAGTYEQYF. The CDR3 DNA follows: TGTGCCTGGGCCGACGGGGGAGCGGGGACCTACGAGCAGTACTTC.

The rearrangement links TRBV5-4 to TRBJ1-1, with a tentative D call TRBD1 (5 bases). Trimming cost V 5 bases and J 5 bases, with 13 bases left between them. Germline CDR1 SGHNT, CDR2 YYREEE (reference sequence). The CDR3 runs 13 residues. CDR3 amino acids: CASSRREGTEAFF. In DNA, the CDR3 is TGTGCCAGCAGTCGCAGGGAGGGGACTGAAGCTTTCTTT.

The chain employs TRBV4-1 and TRBJ1-5; 8 nucleotides agree with TRBD1. CDR1 MGHRA and CDR2 YSYEKL come from the germline V gene. CDR3 size: 17 residues. Trimming cost V 0 bases and J 5 bases; bases outside gene matches: 9. CDR3 residues: CASSQDNRDRGYQPQHF. As DNA, the CDR3 is TGCGCCAGCAGCCAAGATAATCGAGACAGGGGCTATCAGCCCCAGCATTTT.

V and J are TRBV6-5 and TRBJ1-1; D not resolved. This CDR3 is built from 13 residues. Trimming left V 9 bases short and J 5 bases short, with 16 bases between. Looked up from germline, CDR1 is MNHEY and CDR2 is SVGAGI. CDR3: CASRLGGWTEAFF. The DNA for the CDR3 is TGTGCCAGTCGGTTAGGCGGTTGGACTGAAGCTTTCTTT.

This chain joins TRBV5-1 and TRBJ1-6, with D possibly matching TRBD1 (6 bases). This CDR3 comprises 14 residues. Germline V gives CDR1 SGHRS, CDR2 YFSETQ. V was shortened by 3 bases and J by 9 bases, with 13 bases between the two germline ends. CDR3 nucleotide sequence: TGCGCCAGCAGCTCTGGACAGCAGACTTCACCCCTCCACTTT. This codes for CASSSGQQTSPLHF.

The chain couples TRBV29-1 to TRBJ2-7; 7 bases align to TRBD1. V shed 2 bases, J shed 4 bases, and the junction held 8 bases outside the gene matches. The CDR3 contains 14 residues. Germline V gene data show CDR1 as SQVTM and CDR2 as ANQGSEA. CDR3 protein: CSVERAGGEYEQYF. In nucleotides, the CDR3 is TGCAGCGTTGAAAGGGCAGGGGGTGAATACGAGCAGTACTTC.